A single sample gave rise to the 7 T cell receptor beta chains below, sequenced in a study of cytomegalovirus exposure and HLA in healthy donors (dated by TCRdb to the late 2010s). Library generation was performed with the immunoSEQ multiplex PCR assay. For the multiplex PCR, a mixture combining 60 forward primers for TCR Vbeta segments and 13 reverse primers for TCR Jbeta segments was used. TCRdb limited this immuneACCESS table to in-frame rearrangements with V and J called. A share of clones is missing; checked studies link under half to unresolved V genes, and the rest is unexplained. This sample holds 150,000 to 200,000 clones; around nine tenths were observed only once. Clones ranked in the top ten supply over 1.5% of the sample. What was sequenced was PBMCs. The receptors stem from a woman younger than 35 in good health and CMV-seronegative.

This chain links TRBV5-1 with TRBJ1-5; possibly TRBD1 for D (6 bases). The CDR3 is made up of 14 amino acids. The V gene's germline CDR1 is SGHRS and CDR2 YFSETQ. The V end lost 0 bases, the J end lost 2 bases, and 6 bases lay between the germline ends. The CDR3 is CASSLGTGNQPQHF. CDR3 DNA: TGCGCCAGCAGCTTGGGGACAGGCAATCAGCCCCAGCATTTT.

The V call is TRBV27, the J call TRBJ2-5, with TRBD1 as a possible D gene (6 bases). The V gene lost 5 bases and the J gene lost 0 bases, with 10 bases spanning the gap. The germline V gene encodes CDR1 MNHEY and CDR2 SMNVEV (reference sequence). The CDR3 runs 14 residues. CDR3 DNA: TGTGCCAGCAGTGAACACAGGGACCAAGAGACCCAGTACTTC. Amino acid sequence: CASSEHRDQETQYF.

The CDR3 spells CASSLVRYESFEGTGELFF. Here the CDR3 DNA reads TGTGCCAGCAGCTTAGTTAGATACGAGAGCTTTGAGGGCACCGGGGAGCTGTTTTTT. The chain links TRBV7-9 to TRBJ2-2, with D possibly matching TRBD2 (5 bases). Germline values: CDR1 SEHNR, CDR2 FQNEAQ (reference sequence). The V end was cut by 1 base, the J end by 4 bases, with 22 bases between. This CDR3 is built from 19 residues.

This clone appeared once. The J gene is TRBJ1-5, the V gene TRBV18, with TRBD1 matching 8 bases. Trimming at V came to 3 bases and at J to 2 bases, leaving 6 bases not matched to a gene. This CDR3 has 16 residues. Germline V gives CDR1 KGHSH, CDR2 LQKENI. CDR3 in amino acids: CASSPLTGDGNQPQHF. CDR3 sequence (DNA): TGTGCCAGCTCACCCCTGACAGGGGACGGCAATCAGCCCCAGCATTTT.

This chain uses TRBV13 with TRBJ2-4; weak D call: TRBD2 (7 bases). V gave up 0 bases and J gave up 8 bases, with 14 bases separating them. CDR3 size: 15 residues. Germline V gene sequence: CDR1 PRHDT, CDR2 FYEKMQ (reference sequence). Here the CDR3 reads CASSLGGGRGDIQYF. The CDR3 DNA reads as TGTGCCAGCAGCTTAGGGGGGGGGCGAGGGGACATTCAGTACTTC.

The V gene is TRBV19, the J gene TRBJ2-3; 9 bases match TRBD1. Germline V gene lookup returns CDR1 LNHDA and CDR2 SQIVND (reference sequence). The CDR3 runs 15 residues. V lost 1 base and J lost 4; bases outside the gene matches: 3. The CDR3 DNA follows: TGTGCCAGTAGTATAGGGGACAGGGCGGCAGATACGCAGTATTTT. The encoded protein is CASSIGDRAADTQYF. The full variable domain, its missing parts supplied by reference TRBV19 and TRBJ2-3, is DGGITQSPKYLFRKEGQNVTLSCEQNLNHDAMYWYRQDPGQGLRLIYYSQIVNDFQKGDIAEGYSVSREKKESFPLTVTSAQKNPTAFYLCASSIGDRAADTQYFGPGTRLTVL.

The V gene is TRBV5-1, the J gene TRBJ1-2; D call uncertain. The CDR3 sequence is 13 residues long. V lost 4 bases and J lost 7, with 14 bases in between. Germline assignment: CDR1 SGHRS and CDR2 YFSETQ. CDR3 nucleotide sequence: TGCGCCAGCAGCCCGATTAACACCGCTGGCTACACCTTC. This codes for CASSPINTAGYTF.